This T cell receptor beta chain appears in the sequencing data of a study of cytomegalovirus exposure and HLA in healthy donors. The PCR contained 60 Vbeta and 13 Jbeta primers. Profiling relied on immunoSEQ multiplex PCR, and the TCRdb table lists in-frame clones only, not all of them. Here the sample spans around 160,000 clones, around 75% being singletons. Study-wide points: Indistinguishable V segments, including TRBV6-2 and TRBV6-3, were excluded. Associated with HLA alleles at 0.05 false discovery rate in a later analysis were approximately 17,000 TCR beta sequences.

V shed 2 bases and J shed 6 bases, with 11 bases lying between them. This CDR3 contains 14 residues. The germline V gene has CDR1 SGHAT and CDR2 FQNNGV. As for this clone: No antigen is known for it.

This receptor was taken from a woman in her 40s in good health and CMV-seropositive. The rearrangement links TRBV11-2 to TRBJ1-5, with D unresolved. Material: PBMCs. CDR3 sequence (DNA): TGTGCCAGCAGCTTAACCTCTCGGGGTCAGCCCCAGCATTTT. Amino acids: CASSLTSRGQPQHF. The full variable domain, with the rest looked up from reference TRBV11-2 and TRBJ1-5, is EAGVAQSPRYKIIEKRQSVAFWCNPISGHATLYWYQQILGQGPKLLIQFQNNGVVDDSQLPKDRFSAERLKGVDSTLKIQPAKLEDSAVYLCASSLTSRGQPQHFGDGTRLSIL.